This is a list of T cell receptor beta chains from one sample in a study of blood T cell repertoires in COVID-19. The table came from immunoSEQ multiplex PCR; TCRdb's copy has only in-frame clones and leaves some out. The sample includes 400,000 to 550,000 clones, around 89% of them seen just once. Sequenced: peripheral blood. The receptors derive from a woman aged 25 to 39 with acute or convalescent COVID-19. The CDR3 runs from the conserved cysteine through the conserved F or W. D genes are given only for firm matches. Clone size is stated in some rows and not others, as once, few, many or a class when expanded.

CDR3 protein: CASTDPGLGGDIQYF; CDR3 DNA: TGTGCCAGCACCGATCCGGGCTTAGGGGGGGACATTCAGTACTTC; V gene: TRBV28; clone size: .; J gene: TRBJ2-4; D gene: .
CDR3 protein: CASSVGATGDEQYF; CDR3 DNA: TGTGCCAGCAGCGTAGGTGCAACAGGGGACGAGCAGTACTTC; V gene: TRBV9; clone size: many; J gene: TRBJ2-7; D gene: TRBD1
CDR3 protein: CASRTGGYSPLHF; CDR3 DNA: TGTGCCAGCAGGACAGGGGGATATTCACCCCTCCACTTT; V gene: TRBV28; clone size: .; J gene: TRBJ1-6; D gene: TRBD1
CDR3 protein: CASSPLGMTTGEKLFF; CDR3 DNA: TGTGCCAGCTCACCACTTGGTATGACAACAGGTGAAAAACTGTTTTTT; V gene: TRBV18; clone size: .; J gene: TRBJ1-4; D gene: .
CDR3 protein: CASSLTLAGSPGELFF; CDR3 DNA: TGTGCCAGCAGCTTAACCCTAGCGGGGAGTCCCGGGGAGCTGTTTTTT; V gene: TRBV7-3; clone size: .; J gene: TRBJ2-2; D gene: TRBD2
CDR3 protein: CASRKTGWGTEAFF; CDR3 DNA: TGTGCCAGCAGGAAGACAGGGTGGGGCACTGAAGCTTTCTTT; V gene: TRBV2; clone size: .; J gene: TRBJ1-1; D gene: TRBD1
CDR3 protein: CASSDRAGETQYF; CDR3 DNA: TGTGCCAGCAGTGACAGGGCGGGGGAGACCCAGTACTTC; V gene: TRBV6-2/TRBV6-3; clone size: .; J gene: TRBJ2-5; D gene: .
CDR3 protein: CSVEGTGRLGEQYF; CDR3 DNA: TGCAGCGTTGAAGGGACAGGGCGGCTGGGCGAGCAGTACTTC; V gene: TRBV29-1; clone size: .; J gene: TRBJ2-7; D gene: TRBD1
CDR3 protein: CASTKGPYEQYF; CDR3 DNA: TGTGCCAGCACGAAGGGGCCGTACGAGCAGTACTTC; V gene: TRBV28; clone size: .; J gene: TRBJ2-7; D gene: .
CDR3 protein: CASSPTDRGRTEAFF; CDR3 DNA: TGTGCCAGCAGCCCTACGGACAGGGGGCGAACTGAAGCTTTCTTT; V gene: TRBV5-6; clone size: .; J gene: TRBJ1-1; D gene: TRBD1
CDR3 protein: CASSLGGAGGLTHEQYF; CDR3 DNA: TGTGCCAGCAGCTTAGGTGGAGCGGGGGGGCTTACCCACGAGCAGTACTTC; V gene: TRBV7-8; clone size: .; J gene: TRBJ2-7; D gene: TRBD2
CDR3 protein: CASSQYSIQETQYF; CDR3 DNA: TGTGCCAGCAGTCAGTACAGCATCCAAGAGACCCAGTACTTC; V gene: TRBV6-2/TRBV6-3; clone size: .; J gene: TRBJ2-5; D gene: .
CDR3 protein: CASSQDGIVSNYGYTF; CDR3 DNA: TGCGCCAGCAGCCAAGACGGGATAGTTTCTAACTATGGCTACACCTTC; V gene: TRBV4-1; clone size: .; J gene: TRBJ1-2; D gene: .
CDR3 protein: CASSKIRTGETEAFF; CDR3 DNA: TGCGCCAGCAGCAAAATAAGGACAGGGGAAACTGAAGCTTTCTTT; V gene: TRBV5-1; clone size: .; J gene: TRBJ1-1; D gene: TRBD1
CDR3 protein: CATSSGQGGSNEKLFF; CDR3 DNA: TGTGCCACCTCTTCAGGGCAGGGTGGATCTAATGAAAAACTGTTTTTT; V gene: TRBV15; clone size: .; J gene: TRBJ1-4; D gene: .